The rows below give T cell receptor beta chains drawn from one sample of a study of cytomegalovirus exposure and HLA in healthy donors. Method: immunoSEQ multiplex PCR; TCRdb's copy keeps in-frame clones and lacks some. The sample holds roughly 130,000 clones, roughly 87% seen once. Sequencing was performed on PBMCs. All receptors come from a woman aged 18-29 years in good health and CMV-seropositive. CDR3s include the opening cysteine and the closing phenylalanine or tryptophan. The D gene is left open where the match is weak. Size values are once, few and many counts, or a class for expanded clones, and some rows have none.

cdr3_nt cdr3_aa cdr3_length j_call d_call v_call clone_size
TGTGCCAGCACCAACCACAGGGACCATCAGCCCCAGCATTTT CASTNHRDHQPQHF 14 TRBJ1-5 . TRBV6-6 .
TGTGCCAGCAGTTTGGCAGGACAGGAACTTTACGAGCAGTACTTC CASSLAGQELYEQYF 15 TRBJ2-7 TRBD1 TRBV28 .
TGTGCCAGCAGCCCGGGGGGACGGAACAACTATGGCTACACCTTC CASSPGGRNNYGYTF 15 TRBJ1-2 . TRBV9 .
TGTGCCAGCAGTTTTAAGGGGGCCAGCACAGATACGCAGTATTTT CASSFKGASTDTQYF 15 TRBJ2-3 TRBD1 TRBV27 .
TGTGCCAGCAGCCTCGGTCTCCGAGGTAATTCACCCCTCCACTTT CASSLGLRGNSPLHF 15 TRBJ1-6 . TRBV5-6 .
TGTGCCAGTAGTACCCCGGGACTACCCTACGAGCAGTACTTC CASSTPGLPYEQYF 14 TRBJ2-7 TRBD2 TRBV19 .
TGCGCCAGCAGCTTGGGCGGTTCGAGCTCCTACGAGCAGTACTTC CASSLGGSSSYEQYF 15 TRBJ2-7 . TRBV5-1 .
TGTGCCAGCAGCCTAGGACTCGAGTCCTACAATGAGCAGTTCTTC CASSLGLESYNEQFF 15 TRBJ2-1 . TRBV7-9 many
TGTGCCAGTAGTACAGGTGCGCTACTGACCTACGAGCAGTACTTC CASSTGALLTYEQYF 15 TRBJ2-7 . TRBV19 .
TGTGCCAGCAGCTTGGGTACTTTGGGCTATCTCGAGCAGTACTTC CASSLGTLGYLEQYF 15 TRBJ2-7 . TRBV5-5 .
TGTGCCAGCAGCTTGACAGGGGAATCCTACGAGCAGTACTTC CASSLTGESYEQYF 14 TRBJ2-7 TRBD1 TRBV5-6 .
TGTGCCAGCAGCCGGAACCTGGGACAGGTCTTAAACATTCAGTACTTC CASSRNLGQVLNIQYF 16 TRBJ2-4 TRBD1 TRBV4-2 once
TGCGCCAGCAGCCACCGGACAGGGGGGAATGAGCAGTTCTTC CASSHRTGGNEQFF 14 TRBJ2-1 TRBD1 TRBV4-3 .
TGTGCCAGCTCCTCGGGACTAGCGGGGGGACCCCAAGGGACCCAGTACTTC CASSSGLAGGPQGTQYF 17 TRBJ2-5 TRBD2 TRBV18 .
TGTGCCAGCAGCCCAGACAGGGTGGGTGAAAAACTGTTTTTT CASSPDRVGEKLFF 14 TRBJ1-4 TRBD1 TRBV5-5 .
TGTGCCAGCAGCTTGCGGGGGAACGAAAAACTGTTTTTT CASSLRGNEKLFF 13 TRBJ1-4 . TRBV5-4 .
TGCGCCAGCAGCTCGGGGACAGGGGTTTACAATGAGCAGTTCTTC CASSSGTGVYNEQFF 15 TRBJ2-1 TRBD1 TRBV5-1 .
TGCGCCAGCAGCCCGGCCGGGGGACAGGGGGGCGCCGGGGAGCTGTTTTTT CASSPAGGQGGAGELFF 17 TRBJ2-2 TRBD1 TRBV5-1 .
TGTGCCTGGAGACGAAGGGAACAGGGACCTGGAAACACCATATATTTT CAWRRREQGPGNTIYF 16 TRBJ1-3 . TRBV30 once
TGTGCCAGCAGTTTAGGGGGTGGGGCGGGGGACTCCTACAATGAGCAGTTCTTC CASSLGGGAGDSYNEQFF 18 TRBJ2-1 TRBD2 TRBV28 .
TGCGCCAGCAGCTTGGGTTCGGGGGAGGCGACAGATACGCAGTATTTT CASSLGSGEATDTQYF 16 TRBJ2-3 . TRBV5-1 once
TGTGCCAGCAGCTTGGGACTAGCGGGGGCCTACGAGCAGTACTTC CASSLGLAGAYEQYF 15 TRBJ2-7 TRBD2 TRBV11-2 .
TGCGCCAGCAGCCAAGAAGCGGGGAGCTCCTATAATTCACCCCTCCACTTT CASSQEAGSSYNSPLHF 17 TRBJ1-6 . TRBV4-1 .
TGTGCCAGCTGCCTACAGGGGGCCCTTTATGGCTACACCTTC CASCLQGALYGYTF 14 TRBJ1-2 TRBD1 TRBV5-4 .
TGTGCCAGCAGCCCAGGGGACATCGGTGAACTGTTTTTT CASSPGDIGELFF 13 TRBJ1-4 . TRBV2 .
TGTGCCAGCAGCGTACTAGCGGGGGGCGCGCAGAACACCGGGGAGCTGTTTTTT CASSVLAGGAQNTGELFF 18 TRBJ2-2 TRBD2 TRBV9 once
TGTGCCAGCAGCGCAGGGATAAAGGGACAAAACACAGATACGCAGTATTTT CASSAGIKGQNTDTQYF 17 TRBJ2-3 . TRBV7-2 .
TGTGCCAGCAGCTTAGGGGACAGGGGTTCCACTGAAGCTTTCTTT CASSLGDRGSTEAFF 15 TRBJ1-1 TRBD1 TRBV7-9 .
TGTGCCAGCAGCTCCAAGCGGGGGGTAGCCTACAATGAGCAGTTCTTC CASSSKRGVAYNEQFF 16 TRBJ2-1 TRBD2 TRBV11-2 .
TGTGCCAGCAGCCTCGGGGGTCTCAATGAGCAGTTCTTC CASSLGGLNEQFF 13 TRBJ2-1 . TRBV5-4 .
TGTGCCAGCAGCTTAGGCGGGGGGCTTGGTGGTGAGCAGTTCTTC CASSLGGGLGGEQFF 15 TRBJ2-1 . TRBV13 .
TGTGCCAGCAGTTACGCACGGGGGATGAACACCGGGGAGCTGTTTTTT CASSYARGMNTGELFF 16 TRBJ2-2 . TRBV6-5 .
TGTGCCAGCAGCGACTACGGCGCCGGGGAGCTGTTTTTT CASSDYGAGELFF 13 TRBJ2-2 . TRBV5-6 .
TGTGCCAGCAAGAGCTACAATGAGCAGTTCTTC CASKSYNEQFF 11 TRBJ2-1 . TRBV2 .
TGTGCCTGGGCCGTGGGGGGGAGCACAGATACGCAGTATTTT CAWAVGGSTDTQYF 14 TRBJ2-3 TRBD2 TRBV30 .
TGTGCCAGCAGCGAAACCGGGACTCGTGAGACCCAGTACTTC CASSETGTRETQYF 14 TRBJ2-5 . TRBV7-9 .
TGTGCCAGCAGCCGGGTGGCTGGCACAGATACGCAGTATTTT CASSRVAGTDTQYF 14 TRBJ2-3 . TRBV11-3 .
TGCGCCAGCAGCCAAGGTCTGGGAACTAGCGGGGGAAAGCAGTACTTC CASSQGLGTSGGKQYF 16 TRBJ2-7 TRBD2 TRBV4-3 .
TGTGCCAGCAGTGGGGGAAAGGGGGGGTACGAGCAGTACTTC CASSGGKGGYEQYF 14 TRBJ2-7 . TRBV6-1 once
TGTGCCAGTAGTACCCCAGGGCAGGGTTTCGGCCAGCCCCAGCATTTT CASSTPGQGFGQPQHF 16 TRBJ1-5 . TRBV19 .
TGTGCCAGCAGTGACACTTTACCCTCCACAGGGAACCCTCCACCCCCTTCCTACGAGCAGTACTTC CASSDTLPSTGNPPPPSYEQYF 22 TRBJ2-7 . TRBV6-4 few
TGTGCCAGCAGTTTGGACGGGGGAACTATCGGCTACACCTTC CASSLDGGTIGYTF 14 TRBJ1-2 . TRBV27 .
TGTGCCAGCAGCTTGACGGGGACAGGGGTCACTGAAGCTTTCTTT CASSLTGTGVTEAFF 15 TRBJ1-1 TRBD1 TRBV7-3 .
TGTGCCAGCACCGAAGCGGGGCAGGGGGCTCCAACTAATGAAAAACTGTTTTTT CASTEAGQGAPTNEKLFF 18 TRBJ1-4 . TRBV21-1 .
TGTGCCAGCAGTTCGTCGGGGGGGCCGGGAGATACGCAGTATTTT CASSSSGGPGDTQYF 15 TRBJ2-3 TRBD2 TRBV27 .
TGTGCCAGCAGCTTATACGTAGAAGAGACCCAGTACTTC CASSLYVEETQYF 13 TRBJ2-5 . TRBV7-9 .
TGTGCTAGCAGCCCACTTTCGGGTGCGGTCTATGGCTACACCTTC CASSPLSGAVYGYTF 15 TRBJ1-2 . TRBV7-7 once
TGTGCCAGCAGCTTAATTTCGCGGCTAGCGGGGGTTACAGATACGCAGTATTTT CASSLISRLAGVTDTQYF 18 TRBJ2-3 TRBD2 TRBV7-6 .
TGTGCCAGCAGCTCCCGGGACAGGGGGTTCTACGAGCAGTACTTC CASSSRDRGFYEQYF 15 TRBJ2-7 TRBD1 TRBV5-6 .
TGTGCCAGCAGGACAGGGGAGTGGCGTGAAAAACTGTTTTTT CASRTGEWREKLFF 14 TRBJ1-4 TRBD1 TRBV6-1 .
TGTGCCAGTAGTCCTGGCGGCCTCGGGACCCAGTACTTC CASSPGGLGTQYF 13 TRBJ2-5 . TRBV19 once
TGTGCCAGCAGCGTAGAAGCCATATCGGGAAACACCATATATTTT CASSVEAISGNTIYF 15 TRBJ1-3 . TRBV9 .
TGTGCCAGCAGCCGACAGGGGAGCACCGGGGAGCTGTTTTTT CASSRQGSTGELFF 14 TRBJ2-2 TRBD1 TRBV7-3 few